This T cell receptor beta chain is from a study of cytomegalovirus exposure and HLA in healthy donors. Those who donated were healthy bone marrow donors. Researchers ran the PCR with 60 Vbeta and 13 Jbeta primers. Only in-frame clones appear in the TCRdb table, and some are missing; sequencing was by immunoSEQ multiplex PCR. This sample's table reports about 39,000 clones. The sequenced sample consisted of PBMCs. The clonotype comes from a male donor in good health and CMV-seronegative.

The CDR3 sequence: CASAPGSGNTIYF. The CDR3 nucleotides read TGTGCCAGCGCCCCGGGCTCTGGAAACACCATATATTTT. The V and J genes are TRBV19 and TRBJ1-3; D not certain. V was trimmed by 9 bases and J by 0 bases, leaving 9 bases between them. CDR3 size: 13 residues. From germline, CDR1 is LNHDA and CDR2 SQIVND (reference sequence).